The 23 T cell receptor beta chains given below trace back to one sample, sequenced in a study of T cell responses to AZD1222 COVID-19 vaccine. Sequencing used immunoSEQ multiplex PCR; TCRdb keeps in-frame clones, though not all of them. The sample lists some 120,000 clones, 80% to 90% seen once, with about 25% in the top ten. The source material was peripheral blood, sampled 28 days after the second AZD1222 dose. The receptors were gathered from an adult who received the AZD1222 COVID-19 vaccine.

This chain connects TRBV19 to TRBJ1-2; 8 bases are a match to TRBD1. This CDR3 is built from 13 residues. Trimming cost V 6 bases and J 4 bases; bases outside gene matches: 4. In germline, CDR1 is LNHDA, CDR2 SQIVND (reference sequence). The CDR3 coding sequence is TGTGCCAGTAGCGGACAGGGAGGCTATGGCTACACCTTC. The encoded protein is CASSGQGGYGYTF.

The chain joins TRBV28 to TRBJ1-2, with no clear D. From germline, CDR1 is MDHEN and CDR2 SYDVKM. V lost 3 bases and J 5 bases, leaving 7 bases between the germline ends. The CDR3 extends over 12 amino acids. The CDR3 is CASSLRLYGYTF. The CDR3, as DNA: TGTGCCAGCAGTTTGAGACTTTATGGCTACACCTTC.

The chain links TRBV9 to TRBJ2-1; 11 positions match TRBD2. The CDR3 is 14 residues long. V dropped 2 bases and J dropped 14; count of bases not matched to a gene: 9. Germline lookup yields CDR1 SGDLS and CDR2 YYNGEE. This CDR3 is CASSVVTSGGNKFF. Written as DNA, the CDR3 is TGTGCCAGCAGCGTGGTTACTAGCGGGGGTAACAAGTTCTTC.

V usage is TRBV3-1 (or the pseudogene TRBV3-2) and J usage is TRBJ1-1; D is uncertain. The CDR3 runs to 14 residues. Looked up from germline, CDR1 is LGHDT and CDR2 is YNNKEL (reference sequence). V lost 3 bases, J lost 0 bases, and 8 bases lay in between. The CDR3 here is CASSQRGMNTEAFF. The CDR3 DNA is TGTGCCAGCAGCCAGCGGGGAATGAACACTGAAGCTTTCTTT.

This chain joins TRBV28 and TRBJ1-2, with D perhaps matching TRBD1 (5 bases). Trimming removed 6 bases from V and 3 bases from J, with 11 bases in between. The CDR3 extends over 13 amino acids. Germline-derived CDR1 and CDR2 are MDHEN and SYDVKM. The CDR3 reads CASSARDYYGYTF. CDR3 bases: TGTGCCAGCAGCGCCAGGGATTACTATGGCTACACCTTC.

The V and J genes are TRBV7-8 and TRBJ2-1; D may be TRBD1 (6 bases). This CDR3 is built from 14 residues. In germline, CDR1 is SGHVS, CDR2 FQNEAQ. V was cut by 2 bases and J by 10 bases, with 15 bases left in between. The CDR3 DNA follows: TGTGCCAGCAGCTTATGGGACACCCCGTGGGAGCAGTTCTTC. It specifies CASSLWDTPWEQFF.

The J gene is TRBJ2-3, the V gene TRBV5-1; D call uncertain. The germline V gene has CDR1 SGHRS and CDR2 YFSETQ. V was trimmed by 0 bases and J by 6 bases, leaving 14 bases between them. The CDR3 runs 15 residues. CDR3 protein: CASSLGVGFCDTQYF. In DNA, the CDR3 is TGCGCCAGCAGCTTGGGGGTTGGTTTCTGCGATACGCAGTATTTT.

This sequence joins TRBV5-8 and TRBJ1-3, with D possibly matching TRBD1 (6 bases). Trimming removed 3 bases at V and 2 bases at J, with 12 bases between. This CDR3 has 15 amino acids. Germline V gene lookup returns CDR1 SGHTS and CDR2 YDEGEE. The CDR3 region is CASSSDRSPGNTIYF. The CDR3, as DNA: TGTGCCAGCAGCTCGGACAGAAGTCCTGGAAACACCATATATTTT. Supplemented by reference TRBV5-8 and TRBJ1-3, the full variable domain reads EAGVTQSPTHLIKTRGQQATLRCSPISGHTSVYWYQQALGLGLQFLLWYDEGEERNRGNFPPRFSGRQFPNYSSELNVNALELEDSALYLCASSSDRSPGNTIYFGEGSWLTVV.

This clone was found once. The sample holds other DNA sequences that translate to the same CDR3. The chain uses TRBV7-2 and TRBJ2-3; D is unclear. CDR3 length: 14 residues. Germline lookup yields CDR1 SGHTA and CDR2 FQGNSA. V was clipped by 0 bases and J by 0 bases, with 4 bases between them. For the CDR3, the DNA is TGTGCCAGCAGCTTAGCCAGTAGCACAGATACGCAGTATTTT. Amino acid sequence: CASSLASSTDTQYF.

V usage is TRBV9 and J usage is TRBJ1-2, with a possible D match to TRBD1 (5 bases). The CDR3 has 14 residues. Germline V gives CDR1 SGDLS, CDR2 YYNGEE. V lost 0 bases, J lost 8 bases, and 14 bases lay in between. The CDR3 DNA reads TGTGCCAGCAGCGTAGGGGGCCCACTGCAGGGCTACACCTTC. Translated, it gives CASSVGGPLQGYTF.

This chain connects TRBV28 to TRBJ1-4; possible D gene TRBD1, 6 bases. V was cut by 6 bases and J by 8 bases, with 19 bases left in between. Germline V gene data show CDR1 as MDHEN and CDR2 as SYDVKM. The CDR3 has 15 residues. The CDR3 DNA is TGTGCCAGCAGACTTGCCGGGACACGCCGGGAAAAACTGTTTTTT. The encoded protein is CASRLAGTRREKLFF.

This clone came up once. This sequence joins TRBV28 and TRBJ1-4; a possible D gene is TRBD1 (6 bases). Germline lookup yields CDR1 MDHEN and CDR2 SYDVKM. The CDR3 has 14 residues. Deletions cut 3 bases from V and 8 bases from J, with 13 bases between. In DNA form, the CDR3 reads TGTGCCAGCAGTTTCGTTGGGGGGCGGGAAAAACTGTTTTTT. It is translated as CASSFVGGREKLFF.

This chain links TRBV28 with TRBJ2-1; D uncertain. The germline CDR1 and CDR2 sequences are MDHEN and SYDVKM. The germline V and J ends were trimmed by 3 bases and 5 bases, with 17 bases remaining between them. This CDR3 region has 16 residues. CDR3 region: CASSFLSQTTNNEQFF. CDR3 nucleotides: TGTGCCAGCAGTTTTCTCAGTCAGACGACCAACAATGAGCAGTTCTTC.

In this sample, this clone turned up once. The chain is built from TRBV27 and TRBJ1-1; no definite D call. The CDR3 totals 14 residues. The germline V and J ends were trimmed by 5 bases and 3 bases, with 13 bases remaining between them. Germline CDR1 reads MNHEY; CDR2 reads SMNVEV (reference sequence). The CDR3 DNA reads as TGTGCCAGCAGTATAGGGTGGGCAGACACTGAAGCTTTCTTT. This codes for CASSIGWADTEAFF.

This clone has just one count. The V gene is TRBV11-3, the J gene TRBJ1-3; D remains ambiguous. The length of the CDR3 is 12 residues. V shed 5 bases and J shed 2 bases, with 4 bases lying between them. The V gene's germline CDR1 is SGHNT and CDR2 YENEEA. Here the CDR3 DNA reads TGTGCCAGCAGCGTGGCTGGAAACACCATATATTTT. It encodes CASSVAGNTIYF.

The chain is built from TRBV11-1 and TRBJ2-1; the D gene is possibly TRBD2 (6 bases). The length of the CDR3 is 15 residues. V lost 5 bases to trimming and J lost 3 bases, with 14 bases between them. In germline, CDR1 is SGHAT, CDR2 FQDESV (reference sequence). In DNA, the CDR3 is TGTGCCAGCAGCCCCGTGGGACTCAACTACAATGAGCAGTTCTTC. It encodes CASSPVGLNYNEQFF.

The rearrangement links TRBV27 to TRBJ1-5; D is perhaps TRBD1 (6 bases). The CDR3 is 17 residues long. Germline V gene sequence: CDR1 MNHEY, CDR2 SMNVEV (reference sequence). Trimming left V 4 bases short and J 12 bases short, with 28 bases between. Here the CDR3 reads CASSSILTPAGTTGQHF. The CDR3 DNA follows: TGTGCCAGCAGTTCTATCCTCACCCCAGCCGGGACAACCGGCCAGCATTTT.

This clone was observed a handful of times. The genes are TRBV10-3 and TRBJ1-6, with unresolved D. CDR3 size: 13 residues. V was clipped by 10 bases and J by 7 bases, with 14 bases between them. Germline V gene data show CDR1 as ENHRY and CDR2 as SYGVKD. Here the CDR3 reads CATTLDLNSPLHF. Here the CDR3 DNA reads TGTGCCACCACCCTGGACCTAAATTCACCCCTCCACTTT.

V and J are TRBV6-5 and TRBJ1-2, with a possible D match to TRBD1 (6 bases). CDR3 length equals 13 residues. Germline loops: CDR1 MNHEY, CDR2 SVGAGI. The germline V and J ends were trimmed by 8 bases and 7 bases, with 17 bases remaining between them. CDR3 loop: CASGRGAFVGYTF. CDR3 sequence (DNA): TGTGCCAGCGGGCGGGGGGCTTTCGTTGGCTACACCTTC.

The count of this clone is one. This chain uses TRBV18 with TRBJ1-4, with D possibly matching TRBD1 (6 bases). V was cut by 6 bases and J by 8 bases, with 13 bases left in between. CDR3 size: 13 residues. CDR1 is KGHSH, CDR2 LQKENI, per germline. The CDR3 nucleotides are TGTGCCAGCTCCCAAAAGGGGGACGAAAAACTGTTTTTT. It codes for CASSQKGDEKLFF. Using reference TRBV18 and TRBJ1-4 for the parts outside the CDR3, the full variable domain is NAGVMQNPRHLVRRRGQEARLRCSPMKGHSHVYWYRQLPEEGLKFMVYLQKENIIDESGMPKERFSAEFPKEGPSILRIQQVVRGDSAAYFCASSQKGDEKLFFGSGTQLSVL.

V and J are TRBV5-1 and TRBJ2-1; maybe TRBD1 (6 bases). CDR1 is SGHRS and CDR2 is YFSETQ in the germline V gene. The CDR3 extends over 12 amino acids. Between the trimmed V and J ends, which lost 4 bases and 10 bases, there was a span of 12 bases. CDR3 in amino acids: CASSVQGKEQFF. The CDR3 region has the DNA TGCGCCAGCAGCGTCCAGGGGAAGGAGCAGTTCTTC.

V usage is TRBV27 and J usage is TRBJ1-2; D ambiguous. The CDR3 contains 14 residues. Germline V lookup: CDR1 MNHEY, CDR2 SMNVEV (reference sequence). Trimming took off 4 bases at V and 0 bases at J, with 9 bases between the two ends. The CDR3 reads CASSYSYTNYGYTF. The CDR3 bases are TGTGCCAGCAGTTACAGTTACACTAACTATGGCTACACCTTC.

The rearrangement links TRBV4-3 to TRBJ1-2, with 7 positions matching TRBD1. V gave up 2 bases and J gave up 4 bases; unmatched junction bases: 7. The germline V gene has CDR1 LGHNA and CDR2 YSLEER. The CDR3 extends over 15 amino acids. CDR3 in amino acids: CASSQNTGVAYGYTF. CDR3 bases: TGCGCCAGCAGCCAAAATACAGGGGTGGCCTATGGCTACACCTTC.